What follows are 30 T cell receptor beta chains derived from one specimen sequenced in a study of blood T cells in healthy people across ages. It was with a sample-barcoded 5' primer and a J-beta primer mix that a second PCR of roughly 6 to 12 cycles was run. TCRdb called the 5' RACE reads again in MiXCR, with one record for every CDR3 protein. The sample has approximately 800,000 distinct CDR3 sequences; about 48% are singletons. Source material: blood. The receptors here all came from a man at least 80 years old in good health.

The chain employs TRBV4-2 and TRBJ2-1; D unresolved. Germline CDR1 is LGHNA and CDR2 is YNFKEQ. V was clipped by 4 bases and J by 7 bases, with 29 bases between them. The length of the CDR3 is 19 residues. This chain's CDR3 is CASSPYSTTSLGLHNEQFF. The DNA for the CDR3 is TGTGCCAGCAGCCCATACTCAACTACGAGTCTTGGTCTTCATAATGAGCAGTTCTTC.

J is TRBJ2-1 and V is TRBV24-1; D gene ambiguous. There are 16 residues in the CDR3. The V end lost 4 bases, the J end lost 6 bases, and 18 bases lay between the germline ends. Germline-derived CDR1 and CDR2 are KGHDR and SFDVKD. The CDR3 protein is CATSDSRPAGVNEQFF. Here the CDR3 DNA reads TGTGCCACCAGTGACTCGCGGCCGGCAGGAGTCAATGAGCAGTTCTTC.

This chain connects TRBV18 to TRBJ2-3, with 8 bases identical to TRBD1. From germline, CDR1 is KGHSH and CDR2 LQKENI. J lost 3 bases, V lost 6 bases, and 17 bases had no gene match. CDR3 length: 18 residues. The CDR3 sequence is CASSRGPPWDRTTDTQYF. DNA of the CDR3: TGTGCCAGCTCGCGTGGACCACCCTGGGACAGGACTACAGATACGCAGTATTTT.

The chain is built from TRBV11-2 and TRBJ1-5, with 8 bases fitting TRBD1. Germline V gene sequence: CDR1 SGHAT, CDR2 FQNNGV. The V gene end was trimmed by 5 bases and the J gene end by 6 bases; junction bases not matched to a gene: 9. CDR3 size: 15 residues. As DNA, the CDR3 is TGTGCCAGCAGCACCGGGACAGGTAAAGGTCAGCCCCAGCATTTT. It translates to CASSTGTGKGQPQHF.

V gene TRBV3-1 combines with J gene TRBJ2-2; no clear D gene. Looked up from germline, CDR1 is LGHDT and CDR2 is YNNKEL (reference sequence). V lost 2 bases and J lost 6, with 13 bases in between. The CDR3 extends over 15 amino acids. CDR3 nucleotides: TGTGCCAGCAGCCAACGGGCTCTGGATGCCGGGGAGCTGTTTTTT. Translation: CASSQRALDAGELFF.

This clonotype was seen a few times. This rearrangement joins TRBV28 to TRBJ2-7; tentatively, D is TRBD1 (5 bases). CDR3 size: 12 residues. CDR1 is MDHEN and CDR2 is SYDVKM in the germline V gene. V was cut by 5 bases and J by 4 bases, with 9 bases left in between. The CDR3: CASSPGMYEQYF. Written as DNA, the CDR3 is TGTGCCAGCAGTCCAGGGATGTACGAGCAGTACTTC.

This sequence joins TRBV7-2 and TRBJ1-1; no firm D call. CDR3 size: 15 residues. The V gene's germline CDR1 is SGHTA and CDR2 FQGNSA. The V end lost 5 bases, the J end lost 0 bases, and 13 bases lay between the germline ends. CDR3 sequence reads: CASSPAGNVNTEAFF. The CDR3 bases are TGTGCCAGCAGCCCGGCGGGTAATGTGAACACTGAAGCTTTCTTT.

V usage is TRBV4-1 and J usage is TRBJ2-4, with D possibly being TRBD2 (7 bases). The V gene lost 0 bases and the J gene lost 0 bases, with 15 bases spanning the gap. The V gene's germline CDR1 is MGHRA and CDR2 YSYEKL. CDR3 length: 18 residues. The CDR3 loop reads CASSQEGSGGLAKNIQYF. CDR3 in DNA: TGCGCCAGCAGCCAAGAAGGTTCCGGGGGGCTAGCCAAAAACATTCAGTACTTC.

This clonotype appeared a few times. The chain combines TRBV30 with TRBJ1-4; 7 nucleotides match TRBD1. This CDR3 is 15 amino acids long. Trimming at V came to 0 bases and at J to 2 bases, leaving 3 bases not matched to a gene. Germline CDR1 and CDR2: GTSNPN and SVGIG (reference sequence). The CDR3 reads CAWSVPTGTNEKLFF. The CDR3, as DNA: TGTGCCTGGAGTGTCCCGACAGGGACTAATGAAAAACTGTTTTTT.

The chain is built from TRBV12-3 or TRBV12-4 and TRBJ1-2; 7 bases line up with TRBD1. The CDR3 runs 14 residues. V was pared by 3 bases and J by 8 bases, with 9 bases of the junction left unmatched. The CDR3 DNA is TGTGCCAGCAGTTTGGGACAGTTCTCTTGGGGCTACACCTTC. This sequence encodes CASSLGQFSWGYTF.

This clonotype showed up just a few times. This chain uses TRBV6-5 with TRBJ1-2; 10 nucleotides agree with TRBD1. Germline V lookup: CDR1 MNHEY, CDR2 SVGAGI. V was clipped by 2 bases and J by 4 bases; unmatched bases: 10. This CDR3 is built from 17 residues. The CDR3 is CASSYTTGTGVFYGYTF. CDR3 bases: TGTGCCAGCAGTTACACAACCGGGACAGGGGTCTTCTATGGCTACACCTTC.

This clonotype occurred once. The rearrangement uses TRBV7-8 and TRBJ1-1; 8 bases map to TRBD1. V lost 5 bases to trimming and J lost 1 base; unmatched junction nucleotides: 12. Germline CDR1 SGHVS, CDR2 FQNEAQ. The CDR3 runs to 17 residues. Here the CDR3 reads CASSLLGQGAQNTEAFF. In DNA, the CDR3 is TGTGCCAGCAGCCTTTTAGGACAGGGAGCCCAGAACACTGAAGCTTTCTTT.

This chain connects TRBV29-1 to TRBJ2-2; D gene uncertain. The CDR3 is made up of 13 amino acids. CDR1 is SQVTM, CDR2 ANQGSEA, per germline. V dropped 3 bases and J dropped 0 bases, with 5 bases sitting between them. The CDR3 coding sequence is TGCAGCGTTGAGGGCACGAACACCGGGGAGCTGTTTTTT. This translates into CSVEGTNTGELFF.

The chain carries TRBV18 and TRBJ2-3, with a tentative D call TRBD1 (5 bases). V was shortened by 3 bases and J by 6 bases, with 13 bases between the two germline ends. Germline V gene sequence: CDR1 KGHSH, CDR2 LQKENI. This CDR3 has 14 residues. The DNA for the CDR3 is TGTGCCAGCTCACCCCCGACAGTTCGGGATACGCAGTATTTT. Its translation: CASSPPTVRDTQYF.

Only one count was recorded for this clonotype. V gene TRBV7-9 combines with J gene TRBJ2-1; D remains ambiguous. V lost 8 bases to trimming and J lost 0 bases, with 14 bases between them. This CDR3 comprises 15 residues. In germline, CDR1 is SEHNR, CDR2 FQNEAQ (reference sequence). The CDR3 loop is CASLKLGGSYNEQFF. CDR3 DNA sequence: TGTGCCAGCCTCAAACTCGGCGGCTCCTACAATGAGCAGTTCTTC.

CDR3 DNA sequence: TGTGCCAGCAGTGAAGCCCTAGTACACGCGTATTTT. It translates to CASSEALVHAYF. The rearrangement joins TRBV6-1 to TRBJ2-3, with D hard to call. Deletions cut 0 bases from V and 14 bases from J, with 12 bases between. Germline CDR1 is MNHNS and CDR2 is SASEGT. This CDR3 spans 12 amino acids.

The CDR3 DNA is TGCAGTGCTAGAGTTGTAGATCGAGTGGAGTATTTT. Residues: CSARVVDRVEYF. V usage is TRBV20-1 and J usage is TRBJ2-3; D is ambiguous. Per germline, CDR1 DFQATT and CDR2 SNEGSKA (reference sequence). The CDR3 length is 12 residues. V lost 1 base and J lost 13, with 15 bases in between.

The V gene is TRBV28, the J gene TRBJ2-3, with 13 positions matching TRBD2. CDR1 and CDR2 from the germline V gene are MDHEN and SYDVKM. The V gene end was trimmed by 6 bases and the J gene end by 0 bases; junction bases not matched to a gene: 9. The CDR3 extends over 18 amino acids. CDR3 DNA sequence: TGTGCCAGCAGGATAATGGGACTAGCGGGACGAAGCACAGATACGCAGTATTTT. This sequence encodes CASRIMGLAGRSTDTQYF.

The table lists this clonotype with a few counts. The chain uses TRBV7-2 and TRBJ1-2; D may be TRBD1 (5 bases). Germline V gene sequence: CDR1 SGHTA, CDR2 FQGNSA. The CDR3 totals 15 residues. V shed 0 bases and J shed 2 bases, with 10 bases lying between them. CDR3 loop: CASSLAPGTNYGYTF. CDR3 DNA sequence: TGTGCCAGCAGCTTAGCCCCAGGGACCAACTATGGCTACACCTTC.

The genes are TRBV6-5 and TRBJ2-5; 9 positions agree with TRBD1. The J call may be in error: the DNA end matches TRBJ2-7 better. The germline gives CDR1 MNHEY, CDR2 SVGAGI. The CDR3 runs to 15 residues. CDR3 loop: CASRPGTGFFYEQYF. In DNA, the CDR3 is TGTGCCAGCAGACCCGGGACAGGGTTTTTTTACGAGCAGTACTTC.

This clonotype has just a few counts. The chain has TRBV6-6 and TRBJ2-7; TRBD1 or TRBD2 may be the D gene (6 bases each). This CDR3 has 15 amino acids. With 6 bases removed from V and 3 bases from J, the gap between germline ends came to 18 bases. Looked up from germline, CDR1 is MNHNY and CDR2 is SVGAGI (reference sequence). The CDR3, as DNA: TGTGCCAGCAGCTCCTCCGGGGGCCTGAACTACGAGCAGTACTTC. Protein sequence: CASSSSGGLNYEQYF.

The table lists this clonotype with a few counts. The chain combines TRBV5-1 with TRBJ2-6; TRBD1 matches 8 bases. CDR1 and CDR2 (germline): SGHRS, YFSETQ. CDR3 length: 16 amino acids. The V gene end was trimmed by 0 bases and the J gene end by 5 bases; junction bases not matched to a gene: 4. In DNA form, the CDR3 reads TGCGCCAGCAGCTTGGGTGACAGGGGAAGGGCCAACGTCCTGACTTTC. Its protein is CASSLGDRGRANVLTF.

In its sample, this clonotype was seen a few times. V is TRBV20-1 and J is TRBJ2-3, with D possibly matching TRBD2 (5 bases). Germline CDR1 and CDR2: DFQATT and SNEGSKA (reference sequence). Trimming stripped 4 bases from V and 1 base from J, with 33 bases between. This CDR3 comprises 21 residues. The CDR3 protein is CSAKPPKSRPRAGIRTDTQYF. The CDR3 DNA reads TGCAGTGCTAAACCCCCGAAAAGCCGTCCGAGGGCCGGTATTCGCACAGATACGCAGTATTTT.

This clonotype was seen just once. The chain carries TRBV6-5 and TRBJ1-2, with D hard to call. Germline CDR1 is MNHEY and CDR2 is SVGAGI. Between the trimmed V and J ends, which lost 1 base and 2 bases, there was a span of 5 bases. The CDR3 totals 13 residues. CDR3 in DNA: TGTGCCAGCAGTTACTGGGTAAACTATGGCTACACCTTC. The encoded protein is CASSYWVNYGYTF.

The chain recombines TRBV13 with TRBJ2-3; 7 bases are shared with TRBD2. Unmatched junction bases numbered 17, after V lost 3 bases and J lost 14 bases. Germline CDR1 is PRHDT and CDR2 is FYEKMQ (reference sequence). CDR3 length: 15 amino acids. DNA for the CDR3: TGTGCCAGCAGCTTCTCAGGCGGGAGCTTGAGATACGCGTATTTT. Protein: CASSFSGGSLRYAYF. Combining the CDR3 with reference TRBV13 and TRBJ2-3 gives the whole variable domain AAGVIQSPRHLIKEKRETATLKCYPIPRHDTVYWYQQGPGQDPQFLISFYEKMQSDKGSIPDRFSAQQFSDYHSELNMSSLELGDSALYFCASSFSGGSLRYAYFGPGTRLTVL.

This clonotype was counted between two and nine times. This CDR3 reads CASSLSSGGSYNEQFF. CDR3 DNA: TGTGCCAGCAGTTTATCGAGCGGAGGGAGCTACAATGAGCAGTTCTTC. The chain joins TRBV28 to TRBJ2-7, with D possibly TRBD2 on 6 matching bases. The J call may not be correct, given that the DNA end is closer to TRBJ2-1. Germline CDR1 and CDR2: MDHEN and SYDVKM. CDR3 length equals 16 residues.

V and J are TRBV9 and TRBJ2-1, with 9 nucleotides matching TRBD1. Germline V lookup: CDR1 SGDLS, CDR2 YYNGEE. J was trimmed by 0 bases and V by 0 bases; bases with no gene match: 10. The CDR3 is 19 residues long. The CDR3 bases are TGTGCCAGCAGCGTAGAAGGACAGGGGCCCCGTAGCTCCTACAATGAGCAGTTCTTC. Amino acid sequence: CASSVEGQGPRSSYNEQFF.

V is TRBV6-2 or TRBV6-3 and J is TRBJ2-7; D ambiguous. The V gene lost 4 bases and the J gene lost 2 bases, with 9 bases spanning the gap. Germline CDR1 reads MNHEY; CDR2 reads SVGEGT. This CDR3 is built from 13 residues. The CDR3 spells CASSLYFAYEQYF. CDR3 nucleotides: TGTGCCAGCAGTTTGTACTTCGCCTACGAGCAGTACTTC.

In this sample, this clonotype turned up once. This chain joins TRBV20-1 and TRBJ2-1; TRBD2 agrees at 10 bases. Germline CDR1 is DFQATT and CDR2 is SNEGSKA (reference sequence). After removal of 6 bases from V and 9 bases from J, the junction contained 8 bases not matched to a gene. The CDR3 contains 13 residues. CDR3 sequence reads: CSAMSGRGREQFF. The CDR3 DNA is TGCAGTGCCATGAGCGGGAGGGGCCGTGAGCAGTTCTTC.

This clonotype was picked up a small number of times. The chain carries TRBV5-6 and TRBJ1-4, with a possible D match to TRBD1 (5 bases). CDR3 length: 14 residues. Trimming left V 4 bases short and J 2 bases short, with 9 bases between. CDR1 and CDR2 from the germline V gene are SGHDT and YYEEEE. CDR3 region: CASSPRGTNEKLFF. The CDR3 coding sequence is TGTGCCAGCAGCCCTCGGGGGACTAATGAAAAACTGTTTTTT.